The 2 T cell receptor beta chains given below trace back to one sample, sequenced in a study of shared clonotypes between healthy human individuals (dated by TCRdb to the early 2020s). The library relied on the immunoSEQ multiplex PCR assay. What TCRdb holds here is the immuneACCESS table cut down to in-frame rearrangements. Part of the clones is not present; checked against another copy, under half of the missing clones reflect an unresolved V gene, and the others are unexplained. The sample profile shows around 500,000 clones; 81% of them were found once. The ten most abundant clones make up roughly 13% of the sample. Sequencing used PBMCs. The receptors were gathered from a middle-aged woman in good health. Some clones in this sample may be carry-over from other donors' samples.

As concerns this clone: This may stem from a read error, because a much larger clone lies one nucleotide away. The chain uses TRBV7-8 and TRBJ2-1; TRBD2 aligns across 7 bases. The length of the CDR3 is 16 residues. Germline V gene sequence: CDR1 SGHVS, CDR2 FQNEAQ. V shed 5 bases, J shed 4 bases, and the junction held 11 bases outside the gene matches. CDR3 sequence (DNA): TGTGCCAGCAGCCCACTCGGGCGGGAGAGTTACAATGAGCAGTTCTTC. Its translation is CASSPLGRESYNEQFF.

V is TRBV6-5 and J is TRBJ2-3; 7 bases are shared with TRBD2. Trimming cost V 8 bases and J 2 bases; bases outside gene matches: 4. In germline, CDR1 is MNHEY, CDR2 SVGAGI. CDR3 length: 13 amino acids. The DNA for the CDR3 is TGTGCCAGCGGCGGGACTAACACAGATACGCAGTATTTT. Protein product: CASGGTNTDTQYF.